Presented here are 9 T cell receptor beta chains from one specimen sequenced in a study of liver allograft versus peripheral blood T cells. Study as a whole: Recipients' peripheral blood served as the comparator for T cell receptor repertoires in transplanted livers.

TCRdb reprocessed the reads via MiXCR and lists one record per CDR3 protein. The sample yields roughly 15,000 distinct CDR3 sequences, more than 20% seen once. These receptors were obtained from a human patient who had a liver transplant. The graft donor may have contributed some T cells.

The V gene is TRBV7-9, the J gene TRBJ1-6; D is perhaps TRBD1 (5 bases). The CDR3 is 16 residues long. Trimming stripped 4 bases from V and 4 bases from J, with 14 bases between. Germline V gene data show CDR1 as SEHNR and CDR2 as FQNEAQ (reference sequence). The CDR3 loop reads CASSSFGGVYNSPLHF. Written as DNA, the CDR3 is TGTGCCAGCAGCTCCTTCGGGGGGGTTTATAATTCACCCCTCCACTTT.

This clonotype occurred a few times. The genes are TRBV20-1 and TRBJ2-3; D ambiguous. V was cut by 4 bases and J by 0 bases, with 17 bases left in between. The germline V gene encodes CDR1 DFQATT and CDR2 SNEGSKA (reference sequence). This CDR3 has 16 amino acids. The CDR3, as DNA: TGCAGTGCTAAGAAGTCTTTCGTCCGCAGCACAGATACGCAGTATTTT. Translation gives CSAKKSFVRSTDTQYF.

This clonotype ranks as medium-sized. The chain couples TRBV6-5 to TRBJ1-2; TRBD1 is a possible D gene (6 bases). This CDR3 spans 15 amino acids. The germline CDR1 and CDR2 sequences are MNHEY and SVGAGI. V was trimmed by 0 bases and J by 5 bases, leaving 13 bases between them. DNA for the CDR3: TGTGCCAGCAGTTACTCGAACAGGGCGCCTTATGGCTACACCTTC. Protein product: CASSYSNRAPYGYTF.

This clonotype is labeled as medium-sized. The chain has TRBV6-1 and TRBJ1-1, with D unclear. Trimming took off 4 bases at V and 4 bases at J, with 13 bases between the two ends. Germline CDR1 reads MNHNS; CDR2 reads SASEGT. This CDR3 is built from 14 residues. The CDR3 protein is CASSVVSDATEAFF. As DNA, the CDR3 is TGTGCCAGCAGTGTCGTCAGCGACGCCACTGAAGCTTTCTTT.

CDR3: CSARATGGLNQPQHF. In DNA form, the CDR3 reads TGCAGTGCTAGGGCCACAGGGGGCCTCAATCAGCCCCAGCATTTT. The chain employs TRBV20-1 and TRBJ1-5; 9 bases are a match to TRBD1. CDR3 size: 15 residues. Losses at the gene ends were 3 bases for V and 3 bases for J; bases not matched to a gene: 6. Germline loops: CDR1 DFQATT, CDR2 SNEGSKA (reference sequence).

This clonotype is medium-sized (0.01 to 0.1%) within its sample. This chain links TRBV13 with TRBJ1-1; maybe TRBD1 (5 bases). CDR1 and CDR2 (germline): PRHDT, FYEKMQ (reference sequence). Trimming left V 3 bases short and J 3 bases short, with 14 bases between. The CDR3 length is 15 residues. DNA of the CDR3: TGTGCCAGCAGCTTCAGGGTCCAGGGAGACACTGAAGCTTTCTTT. Protein: CASSFRVQGDTEAFF.

This clonotype occurred many times. CDR3 residues: CSSNYGGFTDTQYF. CDR3 bases: TGCAGCTCCAATTACGGGGGATTCACAGATACGCAGTATTTT. This sequence joins TRBV29-1 and TRBJ2-3, with D perhaps TRBD2 (6 bases). Germline assignment: CDR1 SQVTM and CDR2 ANQGSEA. V lost 8 bases, J lost 2 bases, and 17 bases lay in between. The CDR3 has 14 amino acids.

The rearrangement uses TRBV6-5 and TRBJ1-1, with D uncertain. Germline V gives CDR1 MNHEY, CDR2 SVGAGI. The V and J ends lost 6 bases and 2 bases respectively, with 10 bases between them. This CDR3 is built from 13 residues. The CDR3 DNA reads as TGTGCCAGCAGCTTCGACGGAAACACTGAAGCTTTCTTT. Protein sequence: CASSFDGNTEAFF.

In this sample, this clonotype turned up once. The chain recombines TRBV6-5 with TRBJ1-1; the D gene is possibly TRBD1 (6 bases). The CDR3 has 14 amino acids. Trimming removed 5 bases at V and 10 bases at J, with 20 bases between. Germline V gene lookup returns CDR1 MNHEY and CDR2 SVGAGI. CDR3 in DNA: TGTGCCAGCAGTCTCGACAGGAGTGCATTCGGAGCTTTCTTT. It codes for CASSLDRSAFGAFF.